Listed here is a single T cell receptor beta chain. Its antigen specificity is not known. No much larger clone is present one base from it, and per-base qualities are unavailable. TCRbeta CDR3 regions were amplified from genomic DNA using the immunoSEQ Assay, a bias-controlled multiplex PCR. The study's processing was this. The number of nucleated cells in each sample was estimated by amplification of reference gene primers within the assay. To quantify the absolute abundance of each unique TCRbeta CDR3 rearrangement, sequence reads were collapsed and filtered. For each sample, productive Simpson clonality was calculated as the square root of Simpson's diversity index over productive rearrangements. Not all clones reach the TCRdb copy of this immuneACCESS table, which keeps in-frame sequences only. Checked studies attribute under half of the gap to unresolved V genes and leave the rest unexplained. The V and J calls and clone size are taken from that table; D and trimming were inferred from the DNA. For this sample the table gives around 330,000 clones, of which 88% were detected only once. The leading ten clones occupy under 2% of the sample.

This sample is part of a study of blood T cell repertoires in COVID-19 (dated by TCRdb to 2019 to 2021). Context from the whole study: Collaborator samples came from the United States, Italy and Spain and covered acute and convalescent phases of COVID-19. The repertoires were released in a freely available public database intended as a resource for research on the immune response to SARS-CoV-2. The material from the prospective study consisted of cDNA or gDNA derived from T cells, B-cell-depleted T cells, or PBMCs. Subjects who had been exposed to COVID-19, were actively infected with it, or had recovered from it provided the deeply sampled blood TCRbeta repertoires that made up the dataset. Where available, HLA class I and class II types were taken from metadata supplied by the sample provider and were not determined by assay-based typing. The samples were drawn from two sources: the first 160 participants of the ongoing ImmuneRACE study, and 950 to 1,500 subjects contributed by 6 global collaborators. A de-identified subject ID, COVID-19 status, age in years and sex were almost always included in the sample metadata.

Results and caveats for the whole study, not just this receptor: Clinical and demographic metadata were provided uncurated, with the amount varying by source and participant.

CDR1 MGHRA and CDR2 YSYEKL are derived from the germline V gene. Relative to germline, V is 2 bases shorter and J is 0 bases shorter, with 17 bases between their ends. There are 18 amino acids in the CDR3, from cysteine to phenylalanine inclusive. The only DNA kept is the CDR3, 54 bases in frame from the first base. In Seattle, one collaborating source enrolled patients while the infection was active and tracked those patients longitudinally over the course of disease. The collaborating institutions used their own protocols to collect whole blood in K2EDTA tubes. For TCRbeta analysis, collaborators shipped samples as frozen whole blood, isolated PBMCs, or DNA extracted from either of those sample types.

This receptor chain uses TRBV4-1 and TRBJ1-3; the D gene is perhaps TRBD1, from 5 matching bases. The specimen was peripheral blood. The source is a woman aged 25 to 45 with COVID-19, enrolled during active disease. The CDR3 region: CASSQPWKGPVSGNTIYF. The DNA sequence follows: TGCGCCAGCAGCCAACCTTGGAAGGGGCCTGTCTCTGGAAACACCATATATTTT.